A single sample gave rise to the 19 T cell receptor beta chains below, sequenced in a study of beta chain features in type 1 diabetes. Investigators reverse transcribed all isolated RNA, so they sequenced expressed TCRB transcripts. Measured with immunoSEQ multiplex PCR; TCRdb has only the in-frame clones, and not every one. The sample gives 150,000 or so clones, just over 9% of which show up once; approximately 0.68% is in the top ten. Sequencing was performed on central memory CD4+ T cells from blood. All receptors derive from a man between 18 and 29 years old in good health.

The CDR3 DNA follows: TGTGCCAGCAGCCAGGTGACTAGCCGAGTTAGTCAAGAGACCCAGTACTTC. Protein sequence: CASSQVTSRVSQETQYF. The chain uses TRBV4-2 and TRBJ2-5; 7 nucleotides align to TRBD2. The CDR3 covers 17 residues. Germline trimming cut 3 bases from V and 2 bases from J; bases unmatched to any gene: 12. The germline V gene has CDR1 LGHNA and CDR2 YNFKEQ.

The J gene is TRBJ2-1, the V gene TRBV7-2, with D perhaps matching TRBD2 (7 bases). Deletions cut 5 bases from V and 7 bases from J, with 18 bases between. This CDR3 contains 15 residues. Germline values: CDR1 SGHTA, CDR2 FQGNSA. The CDR3 loop is CASSQNGGPGNEQFF. CDR3 coding DNA: TGTGCCAGCAGCCAGAACGGGGGGCCTGGAAATGAGCAGTTCTTC.

The rearrangement links TRBV9 to TRBJ1-6, with 7 nucleotides matching TRBD1. The CDR3 contains 15 residues. The germline CDR1 and CDR2 sequences are SGDLS and YYNGEE. Trimming at V came to 8 bases and at J to 8 bases, leaving 13 bases not matched to a gene. CDR3 bases: TGTGCCAGACCAGGATGCGCAGGGGGATATTCACCCCTCCACTTT. Translating it yields CARPGCAGGYSPLHF.

This clone was counted ten times or more. This chain links TRBV6-6 with TRBJ2-1; D uncertain. CDR3 length: 11 amino acids. The germline CDR1 and CDR2 sequences are MNHNY and SVGAGI (reference sequence). Trimming pared 6 bases from V and 8 bases from J, leaving 8 bases between. The CDR3 reads CASSPRDEQFF. CDR3 DNA sequence: TGTGCCAGCAGCCCCCGGGATGAGCAGTTCTTC.

This clone was seen a few times. This chain links TRBV4-2 with TRBJ2-7, with TRBD2 matching 7 bases. The V gene end was trimmed by 3 bases and the J gene end by 2 bases; junction bases not matched to a gene: 7. There are 15 residues in the CDR3. Per the germline V gene, CDR1 is LGHNA and CDR2 is YNFKEQ. As DNA, the CDR3 is TGTGCCAGCAGCCAGACTGGGGGGGACGCCTACGAGCAGTACTTC. This sequence encodes CASSQTGGDAYEQYF.

The chain combines TRBV14 with TRBJ2-7, with TRBD1 matching over 8 bases. CDR1 and CDR2 from the germline V gene are SGHDN and FVKESK. This CDR3 region has 13 residues. V lost 5 bases and J lost 2; bases outside the gene matches: 2. CDR3 sequence reads: CASSIQGAYEQYF. CDR3 nucleotides: TGTGCCAGCAGCATACAGGGGGCCTACGAGCAGTACTTC.

The gene calls are TRBV29-1 and TRBJ2-1; D may be TRBD2 (6 bases). Germline CDR1 SQVTM, CDR2 ANQGSEA. Trimming left V 4 bases short and J 13 bases short, with 14 bases between. CDR3 length: 11 residues. The CDR3: CSVAAGTGQFF. DNA of the CDR3: TGCAGCGTTGCTGCGGGGACCGGACAGTTCTTC.

This clone came up many times. This chain links TRBV27 with TRBJ1-6, with 7 bases matching TRBD1. The CDR3 has 15 residues. The germline V gene has CDR1 MNHEY and CDR2 SMNVEV (reference sequence). V lost 6 bases and J lost 6; bases outside the gene matches: 8. The CDR3 DNA sequence: TGTGCCAGCAGCGTCGGGGGACAGATTAATTCACCCCTCCACTTT. Translated: CASSVGGQINSPLHF.

This clone was seen only a few times. The chain is built from TRBV6-5 and TRBJ1-1; D gene uncertain. Deletions cut 2 bases from V and 8 bases from J, with 9 bases between. The CDR3 runs 12 residues. Germline V CDR1 and CDR2: MNHEY, SVGAGI. The CDR3 spells CASSYPGGEAFF. The CDR3 DNA reads TGTGCCAGCAGTTACCCTGGCGGAGAAGCTTTCTTT.

This clone was seen a handful of times. V gene TRBV5-1 combines with J gene TRBJ2-1, with TRBD1 identical over 9 bases. CDR3 size: 14 residues. V lost 4 bases, J lost 7 bases, and 6 bases stayed unmatched. Germline V gene data show CDR1 as SGHRS and CDR2 as YFSETQ. CDR3 loop: CASSMGQGYNEQFF. Written as DNA, the CDR3 is TGCGCCAGCAGCATGGGACAGGGTTATAATGAGCAGTTCTTC.

The chain uses TRBV5-1 and TRBJ1-4; 11 bases agree with TRBD1. The V gene's germline CDR1 is SGHRS and CDR2 YFSETQ. J was trimmed by 12 bases and V by 3 bases; bases with no gene match: 1. This CDR3 contains 12 residues. The CDR3 sequence is CASSWGQGELFF. The CDR3 DNA reads TGCGCCAGCAGCTGGGGACAGGGGGAACTGTTTTTT.

This rearrangement joins TRBV7-3 to TRBJ2-5; TRBD1 matches at 8 bases. V lost 5 bases, J lost 5 bases, and 7 bases stayed unmatched. Germline assignment: CDR1 SGHTA and CDR2 FQGTGA. CDR3 length equals 14 residues. The CDR3 sequence: CASSRYRGSETQYF. CDR3 nucleotide sequence: TGTGCCAGCAGCCGATACAGGGGGTCGGAGACCCAGTACTTC.

This clone has more than one count but fewer than ten. The chain couples TRBV29-1 to TRBJ1-2; D is ambiguous. Germline-derived CDR1 and CDR2 are SQVTM and ANQGSEA. Trimming left V 3 bases short and J 4 bases short, with 6 bases between. This CDR3 comprises 11 residues. CDR3 coding DNA: TGCAGCGTTGAGCCGGTCTATGGCTACACCTTC. This encodes CSVEPVYGYTF.

This clone came up once. The chain employs TRBV5-1 and TRBJ1-5, with a tentative D call TRBD1 (6 bases). Trimming left V 4 bases short and J 6 bases short, with 17 bases between. CDR3 length: 15 residues. Germline CDR1 reads SGHRS; CDR2 reads YFSETQ. DNA of the CDR3: TGCGCCAGCAGCCAGGCAGGGGCCGGCGGTCAGCCCCAGCATTTT. Amino acids: CASSQAGAGGQPQHF. Based on the CDR3 plus reference TRBV5-1 and TRBJ1-5, the full variable domain is KAGVTQTPRYLIKTRGQQVTLSCSPISGHRSVSWYQQTPGQGLQFLFEYFSETQRNKGNFPGRFSGRQFSNSRSEMNVSTLELGDSALYLCASSQAGAGGQPQHFGDGTRLSIL.

This clone was seen ten or more times. The chain combines TRBV29-1 with TRBJ2-4; 7 nucleotides line up with TRBD2. V dropped 6 bases and J dropped 8; count of bases not matched to a gene: 7. The CDR3 is 12 amino acids. Per the germline V gene, CDR1 is SQVTM and CDR2 is ANQGSEA. CDR3 in amino acids: CSVRLARDIQYF. CDR3 DNA: TGCAGCGTCCGACTAGCCCGGGACATTCAGTACTTC.

The table lists this clone with a few counts. This chain joins TRBV12-1 and TRBJ2-5; the DNA was not compared with TRBD2, the D call given in the table. TRBV12-1 is flagged as a pseudogene. This CDR3 spans 15 amino acids. CDR3 nucleotide sequence: TGTGCCAGCAGCTTTCCGAGTCCCCCGAAGGAGACCCAGTACTTC. The encoded protein is CASSFPSPPKETQYF.

The rearrangement uses TRBV11-3 and TRBJ2-3; 13 nucleotides match TRBD2. Looked up from germline, CDR1 is SGHNT and CDR2 is YENEEA. This CDR3 is built from 16 residues. The J segment lost 10 bases and the V segment lost 1 base, leaving 8 bases of the junction unmatched. The CDR3 reads CASSLGLAGGPEPQYF. The CDR3 nucleotides are TGTGCCAGCAGCTTAGGACTAGCGGGGGGCCCCGAGCCGCAGTATTTT. Looking up the rest from reference TRBV11-3 and TRBJ2-3 gives the full variable domain: EAGVVQSPRYKIIEKKQPVAFWCNPISGHNTLYWYLQNLGQGPELLIRYENEEAVDDSQLPKDRFSAERLKGVDSTLKIQPAELGDSAVYLCASSLGLAGGPEPQYFGPGTRLTVL.

This clone has a handful of counts. The chain uses TRBV28 and TRBJ2-7; maybe TRBD1 (5 bases). V lost 10 bases, J lost 1 base, and 14 bases lay in between. The V gene's germline CDR1 is MDHEN and CDR2 SYDVKM. The CDR3 totals 13 residues. The CDR3 DNA is TGTGCCACTCTAAACCAGGGTTCCTACGAGCAGTACTTC. It is translated as CATLNQGSYEQYF.

The chain uses TRBV4-3 and TRBJ1-5; TRBD1 matches at 9 bases. V shed 5 bases, J shed 4 bases, and the junction held 12 bases outside the gene matches. The CDR3 contains 17 residues. Germline CDR1 LGHNA, CDR2 YSLEER. Written as DNA, the CDR3 is TGCGCCAGCAGCTTGGGACCGGGACAGGGAGAAAATCAGCCCCAGCATTTT. Translation: CASSLGPGQGENQPQHF.